These 24 T cell receptor beta chains originate from one sample sequenced in a study of vaccination and CD4 T cells after COVID-19. The treatment is: roughly 11-day PBMC culture with coronavirus spike peptide pools or control peptides (ViraFEST assay). Researchers used the Oncomine TCR Beta short-read assay to sequence DNA from cultured CD4+ T cells. From the PCR reads, TCRdb called clonotypes with MiXCR, one entry per CDR3 protein. The sample has roughly 16,000 distinct CDR3 sequences, 40% seen once; the top ten hold roughly 8.4%. These TCRs are of unknown antigen specificity. The sample comprised CD4+ T cells from blood, cultured in vitro. These receptors originate from a human donor who had recovered from COVID-19.

V and J are TRBV6-1 and TRBJ2-1; TRBD2 matches 9 bases. Per germline, CDR1 MNHNS and CDR2 SASEGT. The CDR3 runs 16 residues. The junction had 10 bases not matched to a gene; V was cut back by 1 base and J by 9 bases. The CDR3 reads CASSEGRGRAFGEQFF. In DNA form, the CDR3 reads TGTGCCAGCAGTGAAGGACGCGGGAGGGCCTTCGGTGAGCAGTTCTTC.

The chain links TRBV18 to TRBJ2-1, with TRBD2 matching 10 bases. The V and J ends lost 3 bases and 2 bases, in that order; junction bases with no gene match: 7. Germline loops: CDR1 KGHSH, CDR2 LQKENI. The CDR3 covers 17 residues. The CDR3, as DNA: TGTGCCAGCTCACCCCGGACTAGCGGAGATACCTACAATGAGCAGTTCTTC. The encoded protein is CASSPRTSGDTYNEQFF.

This sequence joins TRBV15 and TRBJ2-1; tentatively, D is TRBD2 (5 bases). This CDR3 has 17 residues. Germline V lookup: CDR1 LNHNV, CDR2 YYDKDF (reference sequence). Trimming took 4 bases from V and 5 from J, leaving 21 bases between them. The CDR3 nucleotides read TGTGCCACCAGCACCGCACTAGGTGTTACCCCAAACAATGAGCAGTTCTTC. This gives the protein CATSTALGVTPNNEQFF.

The chain employs TRBV28 and TRBJ2-7, with TRBD2 as a possible D gene (6 bases). The germline gives CDR1 MDHEN, CDR2 SYDVKM. The CDR3 consists of 16 residues. The V end lost 3 bases, the J end lost 3 bases, and 18 bases lay between the germline ends. The CDR3 loop is CASSFQSGLKNYEQYF. The CDR3 DNA sequence: TGTGCCAGCAGTTTTCAATCGGGACTCAAGAACTACGAGCAGTACTTC.

The chain links TRBV4-1 to TRBJ2-7; possibly TRBD1 for D (5 bases). V was trimmed by 4 bases and J by 8 bases, leaving 15 bases between them. This CDR3 is built from 13 residues. Germline V gene sequence: CDR1 MGHRA, CDR2 YSYEKL. The CDR3 sequence: CASSLLQGVQQYF. The CDR3 bases are TGCGCCAGCAGCCTCCTCCAGGGCGTCCAGCAGTACTTC.

A few counts support this clonotype. This CDR3 reads CASSLEARWNGYTF. CDR3 nucleotide sequence: TGTGCCAGCAGCTTAGAGGCCAGATGGAATGGCTACACCTTC. The chain links TRBV7-2 to TRBJ1-2; no definite D call. V was clipped by 1 base and J by 6 bases, with 12 bases between them. Germline lookup yields CDR1 SGHTA and CDR2 FQGNSA. The CDR3 spans 14 residues.

The chain has TRBV5-4 and TRBJ1-2; D perhaps matches TRBD1 (6 bases). This CDR3 contains 14 residues. Deletions cut 4 bases from V and 5 bases from J, with 15 bases between. The V gene's germline CDR1 is SGHNT and CDR2 YYREEE (reference sequence). CDR3 protein: CASSARTAGYGYTF. CDR3 bases: TGTGCCAGCAGCGCCAGGACAGCGGGGTATGGCTACACCTTC.

This rearrangement joins TRBV29-1 to TRBJ2-3; D may be TRBD2 (6 bases). Trimming left V 6 bases short and J 2 bases short, with 12 bases between. Per germline, CDR1 SQVTM and CDR2 ANQGSEA. The CDR3 runs to 13 residues. The CDR3 coding sequence is TGCAGCGTAGGGACTTGGCCCACAGATACGCAGTATTTT. It encodes CSVGTWPTDTQYF.

This clonotype was counted only a few times. The rearrangement uses TRBV7-6 and TRBJ2-5, with D hard to call. The CDR3 is made up of 12 amino acids. Trimming took 3 bases from V and 3 from J, leaving 5 bases between them. The V gene's germline CDR1 is SGHVS and CDR2 FNYEAQ. CDR3 bases: TGTGCCAGCAGCTTCAACAAAGAGACCCAGTACTTC. It encodes CASSFNKETQYF. Full variable domain (rest looked up from reference TRBV7-6 and TRBJ2-5): GAGVSQSPRYKVTKRGQDVALRCDPISGHVSLYWYRQALGQGPEFLTYFNYEAQQDKSGLPNDRFSAERPEGSISTLTIQRTEQRDSAMYRCASSFNKETQYFGPGTRLLVL.

This clonotype was recorded a few times. V and J are TRBV7-9 and TRBJ2-7; D perhaps matches TRBD1 (5 bases). Germline CDR1 reads SEHNR; CDR2 reads FQNEAQ (reference sequence). Trimming took 4 bases from V and 4 from J, leaving 14 bases between them. The length of the CDR3 is 14 residues. CDR3 coding DNA: TGTGCCAGCAGCTCCCAAGGGGCGTTTTACGAGCAGTACTTC. This translates into CASSSQGAFYEQYF.

The CDR3: CATSDKVGGNTDTQYF. CDR3 DNA: TGTGCCACCAGTGATAAAGTGGGAGGGAACACAGATACGCAGTATTTT. The rearrangement uses TRBV24-1 and TRBJ2-3, with TRBD2 identical over 7 bases. This CDR3 has 16 residues. CDR1 KGHDR and CDR2 SFDVKD come from the germline V gene. V was pared by 3 bases and J by 2 bases, with 7 bases of the junction left unmatched.

This clonotype was recorded a few times. This chain connects TRBV24-1 to TRBJ1-5; 8 bases are shared with TRBD1. J was trimmed by 4 bases and V by 0 bases; bases with no gene match: 10. The CDR3 loop spans 18 amino acids. Germline values: CDR1 KGHDR, CDR2 SFDVKD. For the CDR3, the DNA is TGTGCCACCAGTGATTTGCCCCAAAGGACAGGGAATAATCAGCCCCAGCATTTT. Protein product: CATSDLPQRTGNNQPQHF.

The rearrangement links TRBV6-1 to TRBJ1-2; D is ambiguous. V was cut by 8 bases and J by 2 bases, with 12 bases left in between. There are 13 residues in the CDR3. Germline loops: CDR1 MNHNS, CDR2 SASEGT. CDR3 amino acids: CASRETGNYGYTF. The CDR3 nucleotides read TGTGCCAGCCGAGAAACGGGAAACTATGGCTACACCTTC.

This clonotype turned up a few times. The chain recombines TRBV10-3 with TRBJ2-5, with D maybe TRBD2 (5 bases). V was trimmed by 4 bases and J by 5 bases, leaving 17 bases between them. CDR3 length: 15 residues. Germline CDR1 and CDR2: ENHRY and SYGVKD. The CDR3 DNA reads TGTGCCATCAGTGGCGCAGGCCCCCGAGGGGAGACCCAGTACTTC. It is translated as CAISGAGPRGETQYF.

The chain joins TRBV7-6 to TRBJ2-7; D may be TRBD1 (6 bases). V lost 2 bases and J lost 4, with 18 bases in between. This CDR3 has 16 amino acids. CDR1 and CDR2 from the germline V gene are SGHVS and FNYEAQ. The CDR3 is CASSLSARGQGYEQYF. In DNA form, the CDR3 reads TGTGCCAGCAGCTTATCGGCCCGGGGACAAGGATACGAGCAGTACTTC.

The V call is TRBV5-1, the J call TRBJ2-2; 9 nucleotides agree with TRBD2. The V and J ends lost 0 bases and 4 bases, in that order; junction bases with no gene match: 10. This CDR3 contains 18 residues. The germline CDR1 and CDR2 sequences are SGHRS and YFSETQ. The CDR3 is CASSLDRREGPGTGELFF. CDR3 nucleotides: TGCGCCAGCAGCTTGGATCGGCGGGAGGGCCCCGGCACCGGGGAGCTGTTTTTT.

J is TRBJ2-2 and V is TRBV5-4; the match to TRBD2 covers 7 bases. The J segment lost 3 bases and the V segment lost 6 bases, leaving 11 bases of the junction unmatched. The CDR3 extends over 16 amino acids. The V gene's germline CDR1 is SGHNT and CDR2 YYREEE (reference sequence). As DNA, the CDR3 is TGTGCCAGCAACTATATAGCGGGCGTTGACACCGGGGAGCTGTTTTTT. This sequence encodes CASNYIAGVDTGELFF. The whole variable domain, remainder taken from reference TRBV5-4 and TRBJ2-2, is ETGVTQSPTHLIKTRGQQVTLRCSSQSGHNTVSWYQQALGQGPQFIFQYYREEENGRGNFPPRFSGLQFPNYSSELNVNALELDDSALYLCASNYIAGVDTGELFFGEGSRLTVL.

This clonotype was detected only a few times. This CDR3 is CSAIHRNEQFF. The DNA for the CDR3 is TGCAGTGCTATACACCGGAATGAGCAGTTCTTC. The chain combines TRBV20-1 with TRBJ2-1; D unclear. The CDR3 contains 11 residues. Germline lookup yields CDR1 DFQATT and CDR2 SNEGSKA (reference sequence). V was cut by 4 bases and J by 7 bases, with 8 bases left in between.

This chain joins TRBV7-9 and TRBJ2-7, with D perhaps TRBD1 (6 bases). The length of the CDR3 is 16 residues. Germline V gene lookup returns CDR1 SEHNR and CDR2 FQNEAQ (reference sequence). V was pared by 4 bases and J by 3 bases, with 19 bases between. The CDR3 sequence is CASSYGPRGDLYEQYF. As DNA, the CDR3 is TGTGCCAGCAGCTATGGACCCAGGGGTGATCTCTACGAGCAGTACTTC.

The table lists this clonotype with a few counts. The V and J genes are TRBV7-9 and TRBJ2-7; 15 bases map to TRBD2. The CDR3 runs to 17 residues. With 2 bases clipped from V and 4 bases from J, the junction kept 6 bases outside the gene matches. Per the germline V gene, CDR1 is SEHNR and CDR2 is FQNEAQ (reference sequence). In DNA, the CDR3 is TGTGCCAGCAGCTTAACGTCAGGACTAGCGGGAGGGTACGAGCAGTACTTC. This encodes CASSLTSGLAGGYEQYF.

This clonotype has more than one count but fewer than ten. V usage is TRBV10-2 and J usage is TRBJ1-6; no reliable D call. Looked up from germline, CDR1 is WSHSY and CDR2 is SAAADI. V shed 3 bases and J shed 12 bases, with 12 bases lying between them. This CDR3 has 13 amino acids. The CDR3 protein is CASSEDRGRPLHF. Here the CDR3 DNA reads TGCGCCAGCAGTGAAGATCGGGGTAGACCCCTCCACTTT.

The rearrangement uses TRBV19 and TRBJ2-2; D is ambiguous. This CDR3 is 11 amino acids long. Germline V CDR1 and CDR2: LNHDA, SQIVND (reference sequence). The V end lost 4 bases, the J end lost 7 bases, and 4 bases lay between the germline ends. CDR3 residues: CASSNVGELFF. As DNA, the CDR3 is TGTGCCAGTAGTAACGTCGGGGAGCTGTTTTTT. The entire variable domain, with the rest obtained from reference TRBV19 and TRBJ2-2, is as follows: DGGITQSPKYLFRKEGQNVTLSCEQNLNHDAMYWYRQDPGQGLRLIYYSQIVNDFQKGDIAEGYSVSREKKESFPLTVTSAQKNPTAFYLCASSNVGELFFGEGSRLTVL.

This clonotype was observed a handful of times. This chain links TRBV20-1 with TRBJ2-1; 9 nucleotides agree with TRBD2. The CDR3 contains 15 residues. In germline, CDR1 is DFQATT, CDR2 SNEGSKA (reference sequence). Losses at the gene ends were 2 bases for V and 9 bases for J; bases not matched to a gene: 11. CDR3: CSARWASGRRGEQFF. The CDR3, as DNA: TGCAGTGCTAGATGGGCAAGCGGGAGGCGAGGTGAGCAGTTCTTC.

CDR3 residues: CASSQGSTDTQYF. The CDR3 nucleotides are TGTGCCAGCAGCCAAGGCAGCACAGATACGCAGTATTTT. The chain joins TRBV7-3 to TRBJ2-3; D unresolved. This CDR3 has 13 amino acids. Deletions cut 5 bases from V and 0 bases from J, with 6 bases between. From germline, CDR1 is SGHTA and CDR2 FQGTGA.